What follows describes a single T cell receptor beta chain. The antigen it binds to is not known. Base qualities are missing; no much larger clone stands one base away. These data come from a study of shared clonotypes between healthy human individuals (dated by TCRdb to about 2020). Regarding the complete study: The cohort included a few men and a couple of women between 18 and 49 years of age. Leukapheresis yielded between about 0.94 and 8.9 billion PBMCs per donor. To estimate repertoire size and how much clonotypes are shared between individuals, the study performed deep sequencing of blood TCR repertoires from roughly five healthy adults. To increase sequencing depth and limit assay-specific biases, TCR repertoire library preparation and sequencing were carried out by different laboratories using diverse techniques.

The donors were healthy, HIV-negative adults with no recently reported acute infections or vaccinations. Every donor was a Caucasian adult residing in Nashville, Tennessee, USA. For unsorted samples, roughly 81 million PBMCs were counted and genomic DNA was extracted with the QIAamp DNA Blood Mini kit. After blood collection by leukapheresis, PBMCs were isolated using Ficoll-Histopaque density gradient centrifugation and then cryopreserved in the vapor phase of liquid nitrogen. The CDR3, from cysteine to phenylalanine, totals 18 residues. Only the CDR3 part of the read is kept: 54 bases, read in frame from the first base. At the junction V is shortened by 3 bases and J by 6 bases, with 24 bases in between. The germline V gene supplies CDR1 SGHVS and CDR2 FNYEAQ. Summary of the overall study and its limitations: Sampling was restricted to blood, and TCR repertoires in tissues likely differ from the TCR repertoires found in blood. Pairwise subsampling indicated that sequencing depth was expected to affect the degree of clonotype sharing among donors. The genetic and exposure-history diversity represented was limited by the small number of donors.

Using the deep immunoSEQ assay, multiplex PCR amplified TCR CDR3 regions from genomic DNA. Extracted genomic DNA from each cell subset was distributed evenly across all wells of several immunoSEQ 96-well plates, and each plate was treated as a replicate. For unsorted PBMC, each replicate PCR was loaded with roughly 330 ng genomic DNA, equivalent to 25,000 to 35,000 T cell genomes. Ten immunoSEQ deep assay plates were used to sequence unsorted PBMC genomic DNA. Purified libraries were measured with a Qubit 3.0 fluorometer, size-checked on a Bioanalyzer 2100, and measured again with the KAPA Library Quantification kit. Every immunoSEQ 96-well plate was sequenced on a separate single-read 150-cycle Illumina NextSeq 550 flow cell. Regarding the original processing steps: Because the immunoSEQ output held only junctional sequences and lacked quality scores, the filtering could not match the filtering applied to full-length reads. To assign V/J genes and CDR3, sequences were annotated against IMGT germline references using PyIR, a Python wrapper for IgBLAST v1.9. Reads with weak V/J assignments (E-value above 1e-6), missing CDR3, stop codons, out-of-frame junctions, or ambiguous translated residues were removed. V3J clonotypes were defined as sequences sharing an identical inferred V gene, J gene, and CDR3 amino acid sequence. Percentage overlap between repertoires was computed as shared unique clonotypes divided by the size of the smaller repertoire. Repertoire richness was assessed with RTK rarefaction, the Chao1 estimator, and Recon v2.1 estimates of unobserved clonotypes. Entries here come from immuneACCESS through TCRdb and include only in-frame sequences with V and J called. Some clones fail to appear in such tables; in the studies checked, an unresolved V gene covers under half of the shortfall, and the cause of the remainder is unknown. Clone size and the V and J calls come from that table; the DNA yielded D and trimming. Present in this sample are under 600,000 clones, roughly 79% of which were seen just once. Together, the top ten hold approximately 12% of the sample.

The clonotype originates from a woman aged 40 to 49 in good health. Some clones in this sample may be carry-over from other donors' samples. The chain joins TRBV7-6 to TRBJ2-1; the D gene could be either TRBD1 or TRBD2, each agreeing at 5 bases. The sequenced material came from PBMCs. The CDR3 region: CASSLTTGRLRSSNEQFF. The base sequence is TGTGCCAGCAGCTTGACCACGGGGCGGCTACGATCCAGCAATGAGCAGTTCTTC.